Each of the 15 T cell receptor beta chains below was sequenced from the same sample in a study of shared clonotypes between healthy human individuals. Method: immunoSEQ multiplex PCR; TCRdb's copy keeps in-frame clones and lacks some. The sample contains about 2 million clones, roughly 94% of which appear only once. CD45RO-negative, CCR7-selected cells formed the naive CD8 fraction, which excluded terminally differentiated effector memory CD45RA+ cells. Specimen: naive CD8+ T cells sorted from blood. These receptors were collected from a young man in good health.

The chain joins TRBV9 to TRBJ2-7, with TRBD2 as a possible D gene (5 bases). From germline, CDR1 is SGDLS and CDR2 YYNGEE. The germline V and J ends were trimmed by 0 bases and 5 bases, with 15 bases remaining between them. The CDR3 consists of 15 residues. The CDR3 DNA reads as TGTGCCAGCAGCGTAGGAGTAGGGTCCGGGAACGAGCAGTACTTC. It codes for CASSVGVGSGNEQYF.

The chain links TRBV10-3 to TRBJ1-4; the D gene is possibly TRBD1 (5 bases). CDR1 is ENHRY and CDR2 is SYGVKD in the germline V gene. V was trimmed by 5 bases and J by 7 bases, leaving 17 bases between them. The CDR3 runs to 15 residues. The CDR3 is CAISTTGARGEKLFF. In DNA form, the CDR3 reads TGTGCCATCAGTACTACAGGAGCCCGGGGTGAAAAACTGTTTTTT.

The rearrangement joins TRBV29-1 to TRBJ1-1; D gene ambiguous. Looked up from germline, CDR1 is SQVTM and CDR2 is ANQGSEA. The CDR3 has 11 amino acids. The germline V and J ends were trimmed by 7 bases and 4 bases, with 10 bases remaining between them. The CDR3: CSGHKGTEAFF. DNA of the CDR3: TGCAGCGGCCACAAGGGCACTGAAGCTTTCTTT.

The J gene is TRBJ1-5, the V gene TRBV5-6; no definite D call. V shed 0 bases and J shed 1 base, with 8 bases lying between them. Germline V lookup: CDR1 SGHDT, CDR2 YYEEEE. This CDR3 spans 15 amino acids. CDR3 sequence: CASSLDMESNQPQHF. Written as DNA, the CDR3 is TGTGCCAGCAGCTTGGACATGGAAAGCAATCAGCCCCAGCATTTT.

The rearrangement uses TRBV27 and TRBJ1-4; no clear D gene. This CDR3 region has 12 residues. Per germline, CDR1 MNHEY and CDR2 SMNVEV (reference sequence). Trimming took off 5 bases at V and 11 bases at J, with 12 bases between the two ends. The CDR3 DNA is TGTGCCAGCAGTATGACACGAGGGAAACTGTTTTTT. It is translated as CASSMTRGKLFF.

About this clone itself: Additional DNA sequences in this sample encode the identical CDR3. The chain joins TRBV9 to TRBJ2-3, with TRBD2 identical over 7 bases. The junction had 1 base not matched to a gene; V was cut back by 3 bases and J by 6 bases. This CDR3 is 12 amino acids long. CDR1 is SGDLS, CDR2 YYNGEE, per germline. CDR3 DNA sequence: TGTGCCAGCAGCGAACTAGCGGATACGCAGTATTTT. Translation gives CASSELADTQYF.

Notes on this clone: The same CDR3 arises from other DNA sequences in this sample as well. J is TRBJ1-3 and V is TRBV4-1, with 9 nucleotides matching TRBD1. The V segment lost 1 base and the J segment 4 bases; nucleotides outside the gene matches: 2. The germline CDR1 and CDR2 sequences are MGHRA and YSYEKL. The CDR3 is 15 amino acids. The CDR3 here is CASSQAGTGGNTIYF. In DNA form, the CDR3 reads TGCGCCAGCAGCCAAGCCGGGACAGGGGGAAACACCATATATTTT.

The genes are TRBV4-1 and TRBJ2-7; D may be TRBD2 (5 bases). Between the trimmed V and J ends, which lost 4 bases and 3 bases, there was a span of 10 bases. The CDR3 loop spans 13 amino acids. Germline-derived CDR1 and CDR2 are MGHRA and YSYEKL. The DNA for the CDR3 is TGCGCCAGCAGCCCCTACGGGGACTACGAGCAGTACTTC. Translating gives CASSPYGDYEQYF.

This clone was found a few times. In the same sample, other DNA sequences code for this CDR3. The chain carries TRBV9 and TRBJ2-3; no clear D gene. Trimming pared 0 bases from V and 2 bases from J, leaving 4 bases between. CDR3 length equals 13 residues. Germline V gene sequence: CDR1 SGDLS, CDR2 YYNGEE. CDR3 bases: TGTGCCAGCAGCGTAGTATCCACAGATACGCAGTATTTT. Its protein is CASSVVSTDTQYF.

The rearrangement links TRBV18 to TRBJ2-7; possible D gene TRBD2, 6 bases. Trimming left V 2 bases short and J 0 bases short, with 20 bases between. Per the germline V gene, CDR1 is KGHSH and CDR2 is LQKENI. The CDR3 covers 18 residues. The CDR3 spells CASSPTSSAQGNSYEQYF. As DNA, the CDR3 is TGTGCCAGCTCACCAACTTCTAGCGCTCAGGGTAACTCCTACGAGCAGTACTTC.

The J gene is TRBJ2-3, the V gene TRBV7-3; TRBD2 matches 7 bases. The CDR3 contains 17 residues. The germline gives CDR1 SGHTA, CDR2 FQGTGA. Trimming at V came to 3 bases and at J to 0 bases, leaving 9 bases not matched to a gene. CDR3: CASSFYGAGSSTDTQYF. The CDR3 DNA sequence: TGTGCCAGCAGCTTTTATGGAGCGGGGTCTAGCACAGATACGCAGTATTTT.

Of note for this clone: This CDR3 is also generated by other DNA sequences in the sample. The chain employs TRBV9 and TRBJ2-7; D call uncertain. Germline CDR1 reads SGDLS; CDR2 reads YYNGEE. The CDR3 has 14 residues. The germline V and J ends were trimmed by 2 bases and 0 bases, with 9 bases remaining between them. The CDR3: CASSVGVSSYEQYF. The DNA of the CDR3 is TGTGCCAGCAGCGTTGGGGTAAGCTCCTACGAGCAGTACTTC. Full variable domain (outside the CDR3, taken from reference TRBV9 and TRBJ2-7): DSGVTQTPKHLITATGQRVTLRCSPRSGDLSVYWYQQSLDQGLQFLIQYYNGEERAKGNILERFSAQQFPDLHSELNLSSLELGDSALYFCASSVGVSSYEQYFGPGTRLTVT.

DNA of the CDR3: TGCGCCAGCAGCTTGGTCGGGGGCCCCGGGGAGCTGTTTTTT. As protein: CASSLVGGPGELFF. The genes are TRBV5-1 and TRBJ2-2; the D call may be TRBD1 or TRBD2 (6 bases each). V was cut by 0 bases and J by 6 bases, with 9 bases left in between. Germline loops: CDR1 SGHRS, CDR2 YFSETQ. The CDR3 totals 14 residues.

The gene calls are TRBV6-5 and TRBJ2-1; D unresolved. Trimming cost V 4 bases and J 6 bases, with 7 bases left between them. The germline V gene has CDR1 MNHEY and CDR2 SVGAGI. The CDR3 is made up of 12 amino acids. Written as DNA, the CDR3 is TGTGCCAGCAGTTCCCTGGGCAATGAGCAGTTCTTC. Its protein product is CASSSLGNEQFF.

As to this clone: This sample includes further DNA sequences coding for the same CDR3. The V call is TRBV5-1, the J call TRBJ2-7; D is ambiguous. This CDR3 is built from 13 residues. Trimming removed 0 bases at V and 4 bases at J, with 8 bases between. Germline V gene lookup returns CDR1 SGHRS and CDR2 YFSETQ. Written as DNA, the CDR3 is TGCGCCAGCAGCTTGGACGGGTTTTACGAGCAGTACTTC. Translating it yields CASSLDGFYEQYF.